These 18 T cell receptor beta chains came from one sample sequenced in a study of shared clonotypes between healthy human individuals (dated by TCRdb to 2019 to 2021). Library creation used the immunoSEQ multiplex PCR assay. TCRdb retrieved this table from immuneACCESS and kept in-frame rearrangements only. Not all clones are present; in checked studies, unresolved V genes account for under half, and no reason is known for the remainder. The sample records approximately 500,000 clones, about 79% of which are singletons. The ten largest clones represent under 15% of the sample. The sequencing input was PBMCs. The receptors come from a woman aged 40 to 50 in good health. Some clones in this sample may be carry-over from other donors' samples.

The CDR3 sequence is CASSQTSGATHEQFF. The CDR3 region has the DNA TGTGCCAGCAGCCAAACTAGCGGGGCCACGCATGAGCAGTTCTTC. This chain joins TRBV11-2 and TRBJ2-1, with TRBD2 identical over 10 bases. V shed 5 bases and J 8 bases; nucleotides not matched to a gene: 9. This CDR3 has 15 residues. The germline CDR1 and CDR2 sequences are SGHAT and FQNNGV.

The chain carries TRBV4-1 and TRBJ2-1; 8 bases match TRBD2. This CDR3 spans 16 amino acids. CDR1 is MGHRA and CDR2 is YSYEKL in the germline V gene. With 8 bases clipped from V and 4 bases from J, the junction kept 13 bases outside the gene matches. CDR3 amino acids: CASRPTGRELYNEQFF. For the CDR3, the DNA is TGCGCCAGCCGTCCTACCGGGAGGGAACTTTACAATGAGCAGTTCTTC.

The V and J genes are TRBV2 and TRBJ1-1; no definite D call. V was shortened by 3 bases and J by 0 bases, with 20 bases between the two germline ends. Germline CDR1 SNHLY, CDR2 FYNNEI. This CDR3 region has 18 residues. The CDR3 protein is CASSEGIESGRMNTEAFF. CDR3 in DNA: TGTGCCAGCAGTGAGGGCATCGAGAGTGGGCGGATGAACACTGAAGCTTTCTTT.

This clone has more than one count but fewer than ten. The chain joins TRBV27 to TRBJ2-2; 8 positions match TRBD2. Looked up from germline, CDR1 is MNHEY and CDR2 is SMNVEV (reference sequence). This CDR3 is built from 14 residues. V shed 8 bases, J shed 4 bases, and the junction held 6 bases outside the gene matches. The CDR3 is CASVRAGGTGELFF. CDR3 sequence (DNA): TGTGCCAGCGTAAGGGCGGGGGGCACCGGGGAGCTGTTTTTT.

The chain carries TRBV18 and TRBJ2-5, with D tentatively TRBD1 (5 bases). In germline, CDR1 is KGHSH, CDR2 LQKENI. The CDR3 runs to 15 residues. Trimming pared 0 bases from V and 5 bases from J, leaving 13 bases between. CDR3 bases: TGTGCCAGCTCACCACCGGTCAGGGAAGGGGAGACCCAGTACTTC. It is translated as CASSPPVREGETQYF.

The chain employs TRBV28 and TRBJ1-5, with D unclear. Germline CDR1 MDHEN, CDR2 SYDVKM. The CDR3 has 14 residues. V was clipped by 6 bases and J by 2 bases, with 11 bases between them. CDR3 in DNA: TGTGCCAGCAGCCCCGTCGTGGGCAATCAGCCCCAGCATTTT. This gives the protein CASSPVVGNQPQHF.

The rearrangement uses TRBV6-5 and TRBJ2-7; TRBD2 matches at 11 bases. Germline V CDR1 and CDR2: MNHEY, SVGAGI. The J segment lost 3 bases and the V segment lost 6 bases, leaving 7 bases of the junction unmatched. This CDR3 is 15 amino acids long. The CDR3 region has the DNA TGTGCCAGCAGCCTTAGCGGGAGGGCCCTCTACGAGCAGTACTTC. Translated: CASSLSGRALYEQYF.

The rearrangement joins TRBV5-1 to TRBJ2-7; 7 bases fit TRBD2. V trimming: 3 bases; J trimming: 6 bases; junction bases outside the gene matches: 3. Germline assignment: CDR1 SGHRS and CDR2 YFSETQ. The CDR3 consists of 12 residues. The CDR3 region is CASSWDYGEQYF. The CDR3 nucleotides are TGCGCCAGCAGCTGGGACTACGGCGAGCAGTACTTC.

This clone showed up just once. This chain links TRBV5-1 with TRBJ1-2; TRBD1 matches 7 bases. The CDR3 has 16 amino acids. Germline CDR1 reads SGHRS; CDR2 reads YFSETQ. Unmatched junction bases numbered 10, after V lost 4 bases and J lost 1 base. The CDR3 protein is CASSHSPRDSNYGYTF. The CDR3 nucleotides read TGCGCCAGCAGCCACTCCCCCCGGGACAGTAACTATGGCTACACCTTC.

The rearrangement uses TRBV2 and TRBJ2-7; D is possibly TRBD2 (6 bases). Germline CDR1 and CDR2: SNHLY and FYNNEI. V was trimmed by 1 base and J by 0 bases, leaving 13 bases between them. The CDR3 consists of 16 residues. CDR3 nucleotide sequence: TGTGCCAGCAGTGAAGTCGGGGGACGCAACTCCTACGAGCAGTACTTC. It is translated as CASSEVGGRNSYEQYF.

The rearrangement uses TRBV14 and TRBJ2-1; TRBD2 matches at 11 bases. V lost 2 bases, J lost 5 bases, and 11 bases stayed unmatched. Looked up from germline, CDR1 is SGHDN and CDR2 is FVKESK. CDR3 length: 18 residues. The CDR3 bases are TGTGCCAGCAGCCAACCGGGACTAGCGGTATCTATACACAATGAGCAGTTCTTC. Encoded protein: CASSQPGLAVSIHNEQFF.

Only a few counts were recorded for this clone. The chain employs TRBV7-2 and TRBJ2-1; 7 bases are a match to TRBD1. CDR1 and CDR2 from the germline V gene are SGHTA and FQGNSA. The J segment lost 3 bases and the V segment lost 3 bases, leaving 5 bases of the junction unmatched. This CDR3 has 15 residues. The CDR3 DNA is TGTGCCAGCAGCTTTACAGGGGAACTCTACAATGAGCAGTTCTTC. Amino acid sequence: CASSFTGELYNEQFF.

CDR3 nucleotides: TGCGCCAGCAGCCAGCAGGGACCCGGGGGGGAGACCCAGTACTTC. Translating gives CASSQQGPGGETQYF. The J gene is TRBJ2-5, the V gene TRBV5-1, with 7 positions matching TRBD2. The ends lost 4 bases at V and 5 bases at J; junction bases unmatched: 11. CDR3 length equals 15 residues. Germline V gene data show CDR1 as SGHRS and CDR2 as YFSETQ.

CDR3 protein: CASSFARNYGYTF. The DNA of the CDR3 is TGTGCCAGCAGTTTCGCGCGGAACTATGGCTACACCTTC. The rearrangement links TRBV27 to TRBJ1-2; D remains unclear. V lost 3 bases to trimming and J lost 2 bases, with 7 bases between them. The CDR3 totals 13 residues. Germline-derived CDR1 and CDR2 are MNHEY and SMNVEV (reference sequence).

CDR3 bases: TGTGCCAGCAGCGTAGACGGGAGGGGCAACGAGCAGTACTTC. It translates to CASSVDGRGNEQYF. This rearrangement joins TRBV9 to TRBJ2-5; the match to TRBD2 covers 8 bases. The tail of the sequence fits TRBJ2-7 better, so the J call may be wrong. Germline CDR1 SGDLS, CDR2 YYNGEE. CDR3 length: 14 amino acids.

The chain uses TRBV7-9 and TRBJ1-4; 8 nucleotides match TRBD1. This CDR3 contains 15 residues. Per germline, CDR1 SEHNR and CDR2 FQNEAQ (reference sequence). V lost 2 bases and J lost 8; bases outside the gene matches: 7. The CDR3 spells CASSLWQGANEKLFF. CDR3 coding DNA: TGTGCCAGCAGCTTATGGCAGGGGGCGAACGAAAAACTGTTTTTT.

This chain links TRBV30 with TRBJ1-5, with no clear D. The ends were cut back, 4 bases at V and 0 bases at J, with 10 bases in the middle. This CDR3 is built from 14 residues. Per the germline V gene, CDR1 is GTSNPN and CDR2 is SVGIG (reference sequence). CDR3 bases: TGTGCCTGGAATAGAGGCAGTAGCAATCAGCCCCAGCATTTT. Protein: CAWNRGSSNQPQHF.

This CDR3 is CASSERLASYEQYF. CDR3 sequence (DNA): TGTGCCAGTAGTGAAAGACTAGCGTCCTACGAGCAGTACTTC. The rearrangement links TRBV19 to TRBJ2-7; TRBD2 matches 8 bases. The germline gives CDR1 LNHDA, CDR2 SQIVND (reference sequence). The CDR3 is 14 amino acids. Trimming removed 5 bases from V and 1 base from J; junction bases left unmatched: 4.